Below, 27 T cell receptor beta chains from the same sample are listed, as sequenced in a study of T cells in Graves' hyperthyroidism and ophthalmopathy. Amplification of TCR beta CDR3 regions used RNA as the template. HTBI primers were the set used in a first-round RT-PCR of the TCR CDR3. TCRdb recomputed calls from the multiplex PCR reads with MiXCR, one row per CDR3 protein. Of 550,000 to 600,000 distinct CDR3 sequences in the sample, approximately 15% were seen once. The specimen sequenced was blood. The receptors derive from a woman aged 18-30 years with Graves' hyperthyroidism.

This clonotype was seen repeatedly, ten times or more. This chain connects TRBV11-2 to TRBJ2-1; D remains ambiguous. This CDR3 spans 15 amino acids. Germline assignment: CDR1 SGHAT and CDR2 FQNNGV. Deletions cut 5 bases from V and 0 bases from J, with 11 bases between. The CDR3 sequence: CASSTGFSSYNEQFF. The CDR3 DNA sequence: TGTGCCAGCAGCACCGGTTTCAGCTCCTACAATGAGCAGTTCTTC.

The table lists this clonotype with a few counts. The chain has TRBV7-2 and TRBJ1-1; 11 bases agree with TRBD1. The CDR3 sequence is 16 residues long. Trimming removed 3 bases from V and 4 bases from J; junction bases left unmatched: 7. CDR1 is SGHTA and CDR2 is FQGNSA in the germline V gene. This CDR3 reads CASSFRTGGVGTEAFF. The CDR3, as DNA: TGTGCCAGCAGCTTCCGGACAGGGGGCGTTGGCACTGAAGCTTTCTTT.

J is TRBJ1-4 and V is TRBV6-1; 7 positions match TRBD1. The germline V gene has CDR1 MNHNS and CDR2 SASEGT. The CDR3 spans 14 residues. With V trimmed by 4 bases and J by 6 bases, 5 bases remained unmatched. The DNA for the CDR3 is TGTGCCAGCAGTGGACAGGGCGGATATGAAAAACTGTTTTTT. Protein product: CASSGQGGYEKLFF.

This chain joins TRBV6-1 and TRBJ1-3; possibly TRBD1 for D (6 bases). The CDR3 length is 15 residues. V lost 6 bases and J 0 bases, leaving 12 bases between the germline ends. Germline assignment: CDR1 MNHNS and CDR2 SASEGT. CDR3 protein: CASSPGGGSGNTIYF. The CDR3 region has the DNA TGTGCCAGCAGCCCTGGAGGGGGCTCTGGAAACACCATATATTTT.

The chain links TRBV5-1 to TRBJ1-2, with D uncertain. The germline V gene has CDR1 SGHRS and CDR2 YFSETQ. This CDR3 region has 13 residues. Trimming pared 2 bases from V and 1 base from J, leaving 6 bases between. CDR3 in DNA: TGCGCCAGCAGCTTCGACATTAACTATGGCTACACCTTC. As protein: CASSFDINYGYTF.

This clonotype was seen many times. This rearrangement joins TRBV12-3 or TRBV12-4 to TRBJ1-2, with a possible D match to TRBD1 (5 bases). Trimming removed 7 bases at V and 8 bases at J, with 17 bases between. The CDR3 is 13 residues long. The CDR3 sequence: CASTPGGSVGYTF. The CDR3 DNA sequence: TGTGCCAGCACCCCGGGGGGGTCTGTCGGCTACACCTTC.

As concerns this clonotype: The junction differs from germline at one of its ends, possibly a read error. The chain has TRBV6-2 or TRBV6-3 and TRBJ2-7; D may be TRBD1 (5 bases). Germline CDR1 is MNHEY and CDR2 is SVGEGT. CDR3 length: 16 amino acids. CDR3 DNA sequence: TGTGCCATCAGTGAGCTGGAGTGGGGCGGCTCCTACGAGCAGTACTTC. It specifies CAISELEWGGSYEQYF.

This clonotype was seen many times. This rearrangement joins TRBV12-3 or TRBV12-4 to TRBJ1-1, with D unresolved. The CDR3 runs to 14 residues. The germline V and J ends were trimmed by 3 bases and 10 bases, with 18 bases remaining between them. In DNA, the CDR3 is TGTGCCAGCAGTTTGAGTCCGGTCGGTTTTGCAGCTTTCTTT. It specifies CASSLSPVGFAAFF.

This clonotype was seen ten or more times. CDR3 nucleotides: TGTGCCAGCAGTTTAGCATTTTACCCGGGAGGGACAACAAGCACAGATACGCAGTATTTT. Translating gives CASSLAFYPGGTTSTDTQYF. V and J are TRBV12-3 or TRBV12-4 and TRBJ2-3; TRBD2 aligns across 8 bases. The CDR3 is 20 residues long. J was trimmed by 0 bases and V by 0 bases; bases with no gene match: 14.

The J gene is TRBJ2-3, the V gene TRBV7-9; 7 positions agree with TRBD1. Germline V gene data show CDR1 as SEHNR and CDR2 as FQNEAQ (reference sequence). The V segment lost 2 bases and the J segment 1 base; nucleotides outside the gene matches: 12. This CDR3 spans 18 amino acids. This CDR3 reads CASSLNGQVGLGTDTQYF. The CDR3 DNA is TGTGCCAGCAGCTTAAACGGACAGGTCGGGCTTGGCACAGATACGCAGTATTTT.

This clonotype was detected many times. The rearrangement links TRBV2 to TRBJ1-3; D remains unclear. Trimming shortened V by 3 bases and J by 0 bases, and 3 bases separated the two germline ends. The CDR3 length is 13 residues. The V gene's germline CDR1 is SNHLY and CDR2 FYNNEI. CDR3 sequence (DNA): TGTGCCAGCAGTGAGCACTCTGGAAACACCATATATTTT. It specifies CASSEHSGNTIYF.

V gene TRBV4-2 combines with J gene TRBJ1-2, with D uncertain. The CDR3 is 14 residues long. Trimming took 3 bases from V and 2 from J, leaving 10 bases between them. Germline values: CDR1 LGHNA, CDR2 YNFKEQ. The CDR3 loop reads CASSQRSINYGYTF. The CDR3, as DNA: TGTGCCAGCAGCCAGCGCAGCATAAACTATGGCTACACCTTC.

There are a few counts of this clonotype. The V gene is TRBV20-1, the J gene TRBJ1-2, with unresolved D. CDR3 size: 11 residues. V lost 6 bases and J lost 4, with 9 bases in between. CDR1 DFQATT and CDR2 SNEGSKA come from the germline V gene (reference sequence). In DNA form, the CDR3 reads TGCAGTGCCCCCGTGGGCTATGGCTACACCTTC. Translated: CSAPVGYGYTF.

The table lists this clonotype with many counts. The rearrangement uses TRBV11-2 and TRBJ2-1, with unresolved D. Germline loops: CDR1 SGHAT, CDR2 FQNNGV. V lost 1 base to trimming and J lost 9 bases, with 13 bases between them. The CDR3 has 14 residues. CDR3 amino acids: CASSLGWIRSEQFF. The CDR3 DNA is TGTGCCAGCAGCTTAGGCTGGATTCGTAGTGAGCAGTTCTTC. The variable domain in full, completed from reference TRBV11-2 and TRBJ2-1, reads EAGVAQSPRYKIIEKRQSVAFWCNPISGHATLYWYQQILGQGPKLLIQFQNNGVVDDSQLPKDRFSAERLKGVDSTLKIQPAKLEDSAVYLCASSLGWIRSEQFFGPGTRLTVL.

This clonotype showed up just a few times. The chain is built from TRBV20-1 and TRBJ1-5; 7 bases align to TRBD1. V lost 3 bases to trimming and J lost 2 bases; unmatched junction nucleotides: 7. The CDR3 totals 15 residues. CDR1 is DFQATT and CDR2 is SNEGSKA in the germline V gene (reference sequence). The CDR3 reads CSARGSTGGNQPQHF. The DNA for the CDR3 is TGCAGTGCTAGGGGGTCAACAGGGGGCAATCAGCCCCAGCATTTT.

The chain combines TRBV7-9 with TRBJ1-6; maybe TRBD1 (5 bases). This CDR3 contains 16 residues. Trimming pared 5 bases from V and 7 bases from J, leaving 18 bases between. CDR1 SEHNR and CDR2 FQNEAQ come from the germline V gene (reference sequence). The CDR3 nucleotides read TGTGCCAGCAGCCAAGTCCGAGGGGCTCGCAATTCACCCCTCCACTTT. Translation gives CASSQVRGARNSPLHF.

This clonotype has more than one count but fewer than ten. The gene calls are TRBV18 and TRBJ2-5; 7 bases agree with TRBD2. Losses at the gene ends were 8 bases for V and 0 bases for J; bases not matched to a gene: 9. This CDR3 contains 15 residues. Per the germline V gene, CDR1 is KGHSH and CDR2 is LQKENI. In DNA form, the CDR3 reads TGTGCCAGCCGCCGGGACTACTTAAACCAAGAGACCCAGTACTTC. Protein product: CASRRDYLNQETQYF.

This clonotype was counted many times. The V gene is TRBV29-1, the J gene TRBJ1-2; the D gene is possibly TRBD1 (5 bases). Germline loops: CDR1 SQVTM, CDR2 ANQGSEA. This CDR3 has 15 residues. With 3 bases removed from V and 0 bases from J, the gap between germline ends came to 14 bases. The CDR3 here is CSVDIQGHTNYGYTF. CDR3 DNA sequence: TGCAGCGTTGATATCCAGGGCCACACTAACTATGGCTACACCTTC.

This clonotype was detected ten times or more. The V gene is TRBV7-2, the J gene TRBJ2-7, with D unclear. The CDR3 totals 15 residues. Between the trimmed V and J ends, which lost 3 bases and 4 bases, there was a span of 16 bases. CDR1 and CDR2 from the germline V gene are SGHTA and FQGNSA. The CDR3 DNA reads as TGTGCCAGCAGCTTCGAACATCTAATCGGGTACGAGCAGTACTTC. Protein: CASSFEHLIGYEQYF.

CDR3 bases: TGTGCCAGCAGCAACAGGGGGCCCGGGTTCTACGAGCAGTACTTC. Translating gives CASSNRGPGFYEQYF. This sequence joins TRBV28 and TRBJ2-7, with TRBD1 matching over 9 bases. This CDR3 has 15 residues. Germline CDR1 is MDHEN and CDR2 is SYDVKM. V lost 6 bases and J lost 3; bases outside the gene matches: 9.

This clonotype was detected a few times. CDR3 residues: CASSQQGQGAYEQYF. In DNA form, the CDR3 reads TGTGCCAGCAGCCAACAGGGACAGGGGGCCTACGAGCAGTACTTC. The chain couples TRBV4-2 to TRBJ2-7; 11 positions agree with TRBD1. Germline CDR1 reads LGHNA; CDR2 reads YNFKEQ. V was clipped by 2 bases and J by 2 bases; unmatched bases: 2. The CDR3 has 15 amino acids.

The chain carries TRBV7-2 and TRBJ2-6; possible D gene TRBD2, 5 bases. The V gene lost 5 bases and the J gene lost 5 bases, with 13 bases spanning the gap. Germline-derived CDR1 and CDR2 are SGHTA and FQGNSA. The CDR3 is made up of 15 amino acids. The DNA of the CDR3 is TGTGCCAGCAGCAATACTGCGGGCTGGGCCAACGTCCTGACTTTC. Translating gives CASSNTAGWANVLTF.

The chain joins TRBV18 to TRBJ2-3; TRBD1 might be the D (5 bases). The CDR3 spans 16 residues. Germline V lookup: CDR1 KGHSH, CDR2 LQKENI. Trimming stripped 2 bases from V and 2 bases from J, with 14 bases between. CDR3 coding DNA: TGTGCCAGCTCACCAGTTCGCGGACACAACACAGATACGCAGTATTTT. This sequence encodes CASSPVRGHNTDTQYF.

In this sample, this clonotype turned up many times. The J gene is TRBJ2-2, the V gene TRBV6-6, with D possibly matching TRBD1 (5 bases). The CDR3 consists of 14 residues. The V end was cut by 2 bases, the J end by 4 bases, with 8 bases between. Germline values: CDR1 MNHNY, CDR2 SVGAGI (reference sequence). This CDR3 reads CASSYPQGTGELFF. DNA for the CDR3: TGTGCCAGCAGTTACCCGCAGGGCACCGGGGAGCTGTTTTTT.

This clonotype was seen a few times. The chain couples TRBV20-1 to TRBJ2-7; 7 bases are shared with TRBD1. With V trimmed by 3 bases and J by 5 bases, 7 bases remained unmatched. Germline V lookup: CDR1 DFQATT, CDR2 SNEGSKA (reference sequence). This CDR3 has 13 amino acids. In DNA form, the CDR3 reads TGCAGTGCTAGTGGGACAGACCTTCACGAGCAGTACTTC. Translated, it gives CSASGTDLHEQYF.

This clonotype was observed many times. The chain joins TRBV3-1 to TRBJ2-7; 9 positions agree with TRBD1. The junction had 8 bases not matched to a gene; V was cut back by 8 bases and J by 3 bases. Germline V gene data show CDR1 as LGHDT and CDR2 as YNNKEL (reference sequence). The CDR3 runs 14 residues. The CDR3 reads CASSHTDRGYEQYF. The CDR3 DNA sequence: TGTGCCAGCTCACATACGGACAGGGGCTACGAGCAGTACTTC.

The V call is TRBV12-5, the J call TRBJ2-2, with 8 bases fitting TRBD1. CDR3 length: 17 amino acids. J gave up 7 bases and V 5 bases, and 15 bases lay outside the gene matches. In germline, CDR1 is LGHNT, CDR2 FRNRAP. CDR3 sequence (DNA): TGTGCTAGTGGTCCTGACGGATCAGGGGGCGCGGGCGGGGAGCTGTTTTTT. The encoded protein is CASGPDGSGGAGGELFF.